The rows below give T cell receptor beta chains drawn from one sample of a study of CXCR3-negative and CXCR3-positive naive CD8 T cells. After re-calling the 5' RACE reads, TCRdb lists one entry per CDR3 protein, DNA absent. This sample's clone table lists 5,700 or so distinct CDR3 sequences. The source material was naive CXCR3+ CD8+ T cells from blood. These receptors came from a human donor in good health. Some clones in this sample may be carry-over from other donors' samples. Each CDR3 is given with its conserved first and last residue. Clone size is not always given. Where it is, it says once, few, many or a class for expanded clones.

j_call,v_call,clone_size,cdr3_aa
TRBJ1-1,TRBV5-1,-,CASSLEGTEAFF
TRBJ2-3,TRBV20-1,-,CSARVVREAFTDTQYF
TRBJ1-2,TRBV5-1,-,CASSAEGQGVYGYTF
TRBJ2-3,TRBV30,-,CAWEAGTSGSTDTQYF
TRBJ1-2,TRBV6-6,-,CASIGTNYGYTF
TRBJ2-6,TRBV27,-,CASSMLQGSGANVLTF
TRBJ2-1,TRBV6-2/TRBV6-3,-,CASSYGTSGREQFF
TRBJ2-2,TRBV27,-,CASSPQRTSGRLFDPGELFF
TRBJ1-2,TRBV29-1,medium-sized,CSVHSLYGYTF
TRBJ2-1,TRBV29-1,medium-sized,CSVYGTSGYNEQFF
TRBJ1-1,TRBV19,medium-sized,CATRIQAHTEAFF
TRBJ2-1,TRBV29-1,-,CSVQGSYNEQFF
TRBJ2-1,TRBV7-2,-,CASSLNRGYNEQFF
TRBJ2-2,TRBV4-3,medium-sized,CASSQAGSGELFF
TRBJ2-1,TRBV29-1,medium-sized,CSVEEDSDYSYNEQFF
TRBJ2-1,TRBV29-1,-,CSVETTESSYNEQFF
TRBJ2-7,TRBV7-9,medium-sized,CASSTPAYEQYF
TRBJ1-1,TRBV5-1,large,CASSPGQGTTEAFF
TRBJ2-5,TRBV7-2,medium-sized,CASSLAQVDFETQYF
TRBJ2-5,TRBV20-1,-,CSAGLTQETQYF
TRBJ2-1,TRBV29-1,-,CSAYKDNEQFF
TRBJ2-2,TRBV6-6,-,CASSQDRLLTGELFF
TRBJ2-3,TRBV7-8,-,CASSPTGGSWDTQYF
TRBJ2-7,TRBV29-1,-,CSVETYGTGIYEQYF
TRBJ2-7,TRBV3-1,medium-sized,CASSLPGGLYEQYF
TRBJ2-1,TRBV20-1,medium-sized,CSAEGPSSGLNEQFF
TRBJ2-7,TRBV29-1,-,CSVGDRGFYEQYF
TRBJ1-4,TRBV29-1,-,CSVATGYDEKLFF
TRBJ1-1,TRBV2,-,CASSEAPRVAEAFF
TRBJ1-2,TRBV29-1,-,CSVIRPDGGYTF
TRBJ2-4,TRBV6-5,-,CASSSLPLNIQYF
TRBJ2-7,TRBV29-1,-,CSVEGRYEQYF
TRBJ2-7,TRBV20-1,medium-sized,CSASQGGYEQYF
TRBJ1-2,TRBV4-3,-,CASSLDKMSPTNYGYTF
TRBJ2-5,TRBV7-9,-,CASSIPSGGAFETQYF
TRBJ1-2,TRBV4-1,medium-sized,CASSQDQATSYGYTF
TRBJ1-4,TRBV7-3,-,CASSPSGTGNEKLFF
TRBJ2-7,TRBV6-2/TRBV6-3,-,CASSYGGRDTYEQYF
TRBJ2-5,TRBV5-6,-,CASSRGVSETQYF
TRBJ2-2,TRBV9,-,CASSVNGPRELFF
TRBJ2-1,TRBV11-1,medium-sized,CASSQGLARSNEQFF
TRBJ1-2,TRBV20-1,-,CSATTDNYGYTF